A selection of T cell receptor beta chains follows, all from one sample in a study of cytomegalovirus exposure and HLA in healthy donors. The protocol was immunoSEQ multiplex PCR, while the TCRdb copy is restricted to in-frame clones and leaves out a portion. The table has about 160,000 clones, around 75% seen once. Specimen: PBMCs. Receptors originate from a human donor in good health. The CDR3 runs from the conserved cysteine through the conserved F or W. A D gene is named only where the DNA matches it firmly. A row's size may be missing; if present it is once, few, many or a size class.

v_call	j_call	d_call	clone_size	cdr3_aa	cdr3_nt
TRBV5-1	TRBJ2-1	NA	NA	CASSLEARYNEQFF	TGCGCCAGCAGCTTGGAAGCGCGTTACAATGAGCAGTTCTTC
TRBV7-8	TRBJ2-5	NA	NA	CASSLGSGETQYF	TGTGCCAGCAGCTTAGGGTCGGGGGAGACCCAGTACTTC
TRBV7-2	TRBJ2-1	NA	NA	CASSFRSAQEGRNEQFF	TGTGCCAGCAGCTTTCGTTCCGCGCAGGAGGGGCGCAATGAGCAGTTCTTC
TRBV2	TRBJ2-7	NA	NA	CARGAITGLVEQYF	TGTGCCAGAGGGGCCATTACAGGTTTAGTAGAGCAGTACTTC
TRBV27	TRBJ2-1	TRBD1	NA	CASSLETGGVNEQFF	TGTGCCAGCAGTTTAGAGACAGGGGGAGTCAATGAGCAGTTCTTC
TRBV27	TRBJ1-1	TRBD1	NA	CASSPQGLVTEAFF	TGTGCCAGCAGTCCACAGGGGCTCGTCACTGAAGCTTTCTTT
TRBV6-7	TRBJ2-7	NA	NA	CASSQGASGGTLSNEQYF	TGTGCCAGCAGCCAGGGGGCGAGCGGGGGGACCCTCAGCAACGAGCAGTACTTC
TRBV5-1	TRBJ2-7	TRBD1	NA	CASSSGTGDEQYF	TGCGCCAGCAGCTCGGGGACAGGGGACGAGCAGTACTTC
TRBV5-1	TRBJ2-5	NA	NA	CASSPGTTNQETQYF	TGCGCCAGCAGCCCCGGGACAACAAATCAAGAGACCCAGTACTTC
TRBV7-9	TRBJ2-3	NA	NA	CASHPKTGLTDTQYF	TGTGCCAGCCACCCTAAAACGGGTCTCACAGATACGCAGTATTTT
TRBV5-1	TRBJ1-6	NA	NA	CASTHSGGSPLHF	TGCGCCAGTACTCACTCTGGTGGTTCACCCCTCCACTTT
TRBV29-1	TRBJ2-3	TRBD2	few	CSVRGGANTQYF	TGCAGCGTTCGGGGGGGGGCAAATACGCAGTATTTT
TRBV5-6	TRBJ2-7	TRBD1	NA	CASSDRGFYEQYF	TGTGCCAGCAGCGACAGGGGGTTCTACGAGCAGTACTTC
TRBV18	TRBJ1-3	NA	NA	CASSPSQGNTIYF	TGTGCCAGCTCACCTTCGCAGGGAAACACCATATATTTT
TRBV5-1	TRBJ2-3	TRBD1	once	CASSVEGATDTQYF	TGCGCCAGCAGCGTCGAGGGGGCTACAGATACGCAGTATTTT
TRBV5-1	TRBJ2-2	NA	once	CASSLAGYETGELFF	TGCGCCAGCAGCTTGGCCGGGTATGAAACCGGGGAGCTGTTTTTT
TRBV2	TRBJ2-5	TRBD2	NA	CASRGGLAGVAETQYF	TGTGCCAGCAGGGGGGGACTAGCGGGGGTGGCAGAGACCCAGTACTTC
TRBV5-1	TRBJ2-7	NA	NA	CASSEQGLAYEQYF	TGCGCCAGCAGCGAACAGGGTTTAGCCTACGAGCAGTACTTC
TRBV6-5	TRBJ2-1	TRBD1	few	CASRRTGVGEQFF	TGTGCCAGCAGAAGAACAGGGGTCGGTGAGCAGTTCTTC
TRBV5-6	TRBJ1-4	NA	once	CASTLRGTNEKLFF	TGTGCCAGCACCCTTAGGGGAACTAATGAAAAACTGTTTTTT
TRBV10-3	TRBJ2-5	TRBD1	NA	CAINDRDREQETQYF	TGTGCCATCAACGACCGGGACAGGGAACAAGAGACCCAGTACTTC
TRBV7-7	TRBJ2-7	NA	NA	CASSFSLFDEQYF	TGTGCCAGCAGCTTTTCCCTCTTTGACGAGCAGTACTTC
TRBV6-5	TRBJ1-1	NA	few	CASSYRVENTEAFF	TGTGCCAGCAGTTATCGGGTAGAGAACACTGAAGCTTTCTTT
TRBV18	TRBJ2-7	NA	NA	CASSDISGPTDEQYF	TGTGCCAGCTCCGACATAAGCGGGCCAACAGACGAGCAGTACTTC
TRBV15	TRBJ2-1	NA	few	CATSRKVTGHNEQFF	TGTGCCACCAGCAGAAAAGTCACAGGACACAATGAGCAGTTCTTC
TRBV6-5	TRBJ2-4	TRBD1	NA	CATSGEGDRKNIQYF	TGTGCCACCTCAGGAGAGGGGGACAGAAAAAACATTCAGTACTTC
TRBV7-2	TRBJ2-5	TRBD1	NA	CASSLGGGQGVREQYF	TGTGCCAGCAGCTTAGGCGGGGGACAGGGGGTTCGGGAGCAGTACTTC
TRBV5-6	TRBJ2-1	NA	NA	CASSTRVFPHEQFF	TGTGCCAGCAGCACCCGGGTCTTCCCCCATGAGCAGTTCTTC
TRBV5-5	TRBJ1-1	TRBD1	NA	CASSPTGGIGTEAFF	TGTGCCAGCAGCCCTACAGGGGGAATTGGAACTGAAGCTTTCTTT
TRBV11-2	TRBJ2-5	NA	NA	CASSFPAGQETQYF	TGTGCCAGCAGCTTTCCGGCAGGCCAAGAGACCCAGTACTTC
TRBV5-5	TRBJ1-5	NA	NA	CASSPTQTVWGDQPQHF	TGTGCCAGCAGCCCAACCCAAACAGTGTGGGGGGATCAGCCCCAGCATTTT
TRBV7-8	TRBJ2-1	NA	NA	CASSLLAGSYNEQFF	TGTGCCAGCAGCTTACTGGCGGGCTCCTACAATGAGCAGTTCTTC
TRBV7-2	TRBJ2-7	TRBD2	NA	CASSHQDFGTTAYEQYF	TGTGCCAGCAGCCATCAAGACTTCGGGACTACCGCCTACGAGCAGTACTTC
TRBV6-1	TRBJ1-5	NA	NA	CASSEVRNQPQHF	TGTGCCAGCAGTGAAGTTAGAAATCAGCCCCAGCATTTT
TRBV5-1	TRBJ1-5	TRBD1	NA	CASSLDRGDQPQHF	TGCGCCAGCAGCTTGGACAGGGGCGATCAGCCCCAGCATTTT
TRBV27	TRBJ1-5	TRBD1	NA	CASSLTGEIRNQPQHF	TGTGCCAGCAGTCTTACAGGGGAAATTCGCAATCAGCCCCAGCATTTT
TRBV5-5	TRBJ1-4	NA	few	CASSGREWANEKLFF	TGTGCCAGCAGCGGAAGGGAGTGGGCTAATGAAAAACTGTTTTTT